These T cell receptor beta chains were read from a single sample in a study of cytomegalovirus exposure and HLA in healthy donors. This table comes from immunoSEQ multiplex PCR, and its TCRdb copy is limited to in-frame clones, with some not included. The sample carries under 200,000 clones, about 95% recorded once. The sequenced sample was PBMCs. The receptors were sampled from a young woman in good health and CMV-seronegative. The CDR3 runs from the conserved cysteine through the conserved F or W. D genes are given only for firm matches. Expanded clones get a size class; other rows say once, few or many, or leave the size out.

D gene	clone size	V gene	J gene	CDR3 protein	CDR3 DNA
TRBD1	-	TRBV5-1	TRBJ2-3	CASNGQGPRISTDTQYF	TGCGCCAGCAATGGACAGGGACCCCGAATTAGCACAGATACGCAGTATTTT
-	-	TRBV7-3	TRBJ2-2	CASSPRGTGELFF	TGTGCCAGCAGCCCACGGGGCACCGGGGAGCTGTTTTTT
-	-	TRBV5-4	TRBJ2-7	CASSPVGKTSYEQYF	TGTGCCAGCAGCCCCGTCGGGAAAACGTCCTACGAGCAGTACTTC
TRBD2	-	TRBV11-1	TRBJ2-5	CASSTGLARETQYF	TGTGCCAGCAGCACCGGACTAGCTAGAGAGACCCAGTACTTC
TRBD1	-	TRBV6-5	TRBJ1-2	CASSYRDRGSYGYTF	TGTGCCAGCAGTTACCGGGACAGGGGGAGCTATGGCTACACCTTC
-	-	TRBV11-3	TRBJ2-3	CASSPGSSDTQYF	TGTGCCAGCAGCCCCGGGTCTTCAGATACGCAGTATTTT
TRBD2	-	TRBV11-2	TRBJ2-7	CASSLSSGTSAYEQYF	TGTGCCAGCAGCTTATCTTCGGGGACTAGCGCCTACGAGCAGTACTTC
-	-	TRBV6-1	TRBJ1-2	CASSDSGAYGYTF	TGTGCCAGCAGTGACTCTGGGGCCTATGGCTACACCTTC
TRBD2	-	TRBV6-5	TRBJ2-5	CASSYSRLAEETQYF	TGTGCCAGCAGTTACTCGAGGCTAGCGGAAGAGACCCAGTACTTC
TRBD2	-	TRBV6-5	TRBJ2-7	CASSYSTSGGVYEQYF	TGTGCCAGCAGTTACTCTACTAGCGGGGGGGTCTACGAGCAGTACTTC
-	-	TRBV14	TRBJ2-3	CASSPRWGQGQHTDTQYF	TGTGCCAGCAGCCCGCGCTGGGGGCAGGGCCAACACACAGATACGCAGTATTTT
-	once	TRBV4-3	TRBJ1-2	CASSQGGSGGYTF	TGCGCCAGCAGCCAAGGAGGCTCCGGAGGCTACACCTTC
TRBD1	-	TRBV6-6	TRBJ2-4	CASSSGQTQKNIQYF	TGTGCCAGCAGCTCGGGACAGACCCAAAAAAACATTCAGTACTTC
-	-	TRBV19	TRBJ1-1	CASSSPQSIGTEAFF	TGTGCCAGTAGTTCCCCTCAGTCAATCGGGACTGAAGCTTTCTTT
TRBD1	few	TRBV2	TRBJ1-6	CASSERQGVSPLHF	TGTGCCAGCAGTGAGAGACAGGGGGTTTCACCCCTCCACTTT
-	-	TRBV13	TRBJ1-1	CASSLGPQETEAFF	TGTGCCAGCAGCTTAGGTCCGCAAGAGACTGAAGCTTTCTTT
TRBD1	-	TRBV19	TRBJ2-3	CASTRTGVSTDTQYF	TGTGCCAGTACCCGGACAGGCGTTAGCACAGATACGCAGTATTTT
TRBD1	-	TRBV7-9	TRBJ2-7	CASSLGTGGRRGEQYF	TGTGCCAGCAGCTTGGGGACAGGGGGGAGAAGAGGCGAGCAGTACTTC
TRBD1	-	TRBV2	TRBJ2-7	CASSAGTGFYEQYF	TGTGCCAGCAGTGCCGGGACAGGATTCTACGAGCAGTACTTC
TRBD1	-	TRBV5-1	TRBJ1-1	CASSRRTGGSEAFF	TGCGCCAGCAGCAGAAGGACAGGGGGGTCTGAAGCTTTCTTT
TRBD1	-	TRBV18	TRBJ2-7	CASSPNSPTGIHSYEQYF	TGTGCCAGCTCACCGAACAGCCCGACAGGGATACACTCCTACGAGCAGTACTTC
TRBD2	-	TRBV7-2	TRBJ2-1	CASSLEWAGDSYNEQFF	TGTGCCAGCAGCTTAGAATGGGCGGGAGACTCCTACAATGAGCAGTTCTTC
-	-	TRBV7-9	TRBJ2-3	CASSSSRTSTDTQYF	TGTGCCAGCAGCTCGTCGAGGACAAGCACAGATACGCAGTATTTT
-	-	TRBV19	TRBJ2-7	CASSKNWGGTYEQYF	TGTGCCAGTAGTAAAAACTGGGGGGGCACCTACGAGCAGTACTTC
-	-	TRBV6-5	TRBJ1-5	CASSYGREVDQPQHF	TGTGCCAGCAGTTACGGTAGGGAGGTCGATCAGCCCCAGCATTTT
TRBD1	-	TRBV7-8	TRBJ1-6	CASSLWGQGNSPLHF	TGTGCCAGCAGCTTATGGGGACAGGGGAATTCACCCCTCCACTTT
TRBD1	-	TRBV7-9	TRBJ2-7	CASSPYAGRGLYEQYF	TGTGCCAGCAGCCCCTACGCAGGCAGGGGGTTGTACGAGCAGTACTTC